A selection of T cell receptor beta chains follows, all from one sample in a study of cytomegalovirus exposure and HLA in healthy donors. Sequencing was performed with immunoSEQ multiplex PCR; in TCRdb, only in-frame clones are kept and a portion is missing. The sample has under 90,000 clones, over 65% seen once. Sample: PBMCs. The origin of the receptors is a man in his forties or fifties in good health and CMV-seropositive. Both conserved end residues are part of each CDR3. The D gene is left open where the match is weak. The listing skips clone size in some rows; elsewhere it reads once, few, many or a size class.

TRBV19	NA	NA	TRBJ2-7	CASTPGNSYEQYF	TGTGCCAGTACCCCAGGGAACTCCTACGAGCAGTACTTC
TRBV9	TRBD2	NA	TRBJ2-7	CASSVGASGRYEQYF	TGTGCCAGCAGCGTAGGGGCTAGCGGGAGGTACGAGCAGTACTTC
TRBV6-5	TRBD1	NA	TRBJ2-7	CATGDRGYEQYF	TGTGCCACCGGGGACAGGGGCTACGAGCAGTACTTC
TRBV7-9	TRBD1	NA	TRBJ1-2	CASSYLRDSLSF	TGTGCCAGCAGCTATCTCCGGGACAGCCTCTCCTTC
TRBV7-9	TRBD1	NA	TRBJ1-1	CASRRRQGTEAFF	TGTGCCAGCAGACGCCGACAGGGCACTGAAGCTTTCTTT
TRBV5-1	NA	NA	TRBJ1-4	CASSLEGGGEKLFF	TGCGCCAGCAGCTTGGAGGGGGGGGGTGAAAAACTGTTTTTT
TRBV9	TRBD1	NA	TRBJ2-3	CASSEGQGAFDTQYF	TGTGCCAGCAGCGAGGGACAGGGGGCGTTTGATACGCAGTATTTT
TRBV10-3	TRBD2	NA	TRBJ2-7	CAISESTSGYEQYF	TGTGCCATCAGTGAGTCTACTAGCGGCTACGAGCAGTACTTC
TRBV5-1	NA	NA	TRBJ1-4	CASAVAANEKLFF	TGCGCCAGCGCGGTTGCAGCTAATGAAAAACTGTTTTTT
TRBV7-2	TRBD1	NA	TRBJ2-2	CASRRPGGRSGELFF	TGTGCCAGCAGGCGGCCAGGGGGTCGGTCCGGGGAGCTGTTTTTT
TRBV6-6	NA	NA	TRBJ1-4	CASRIQEPSREKLFF	TGTGCCAGCAGGATACAGGAGCCCAGCAGGGAAAAACTGTTTTTT
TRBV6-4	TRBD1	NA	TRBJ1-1	CASSEFGQGASRAFF	TGTGCCAGCAGTGAATTTGGACAGGGGGCGTCGAGGGCTTTCTTT
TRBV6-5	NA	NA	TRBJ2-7	CASSYKSVLYEQYF	TGTGCCAGCAGTTACAAATCGGTTTTGTACGAGCAGTACTTC
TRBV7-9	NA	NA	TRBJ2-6	CASSFGLNSGANVLTF	TGTGCCAGCAGCTTCGGTCTCAACTCTGGGGCCAACGTCCTGACTTTC
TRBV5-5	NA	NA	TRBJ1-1	CASSRTHPADSEAFF	TGTGCCAGCAGCCGAACCCACCCCGCTGACAGTGAAGCTTTCTTT
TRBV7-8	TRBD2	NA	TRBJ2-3	CASSWGLAGVKDTQYF	TGTGCCAGCAGTTGGGGACTAGCGGGAGTGAAAGATACGCAGTATTTT
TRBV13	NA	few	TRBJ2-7	CASSLGDTTYEQYF	TGTGCCAGCAGCTTAGGGGACACCACCTACGAGCAGTACTTC
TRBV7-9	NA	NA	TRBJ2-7	CASSSQLQGFHEQYF	TGTGCCAGCAGCTCTCAACTGCAGGGGTTCCACGAGCAGTACTTC
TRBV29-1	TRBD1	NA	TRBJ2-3	CSVGGTGFTDTQYF	TGCAGCGTAGGGGGGACAGGGTTCACAGATACGCAGTATTTT
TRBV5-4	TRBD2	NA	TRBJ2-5	CASSTGLAGVETQYF	TGTGCCAGCAGCACCGGACTAGCGGGAGTAGAGACCCAGTACTTC
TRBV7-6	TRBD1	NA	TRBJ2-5	CASSQRTGWETQYF	TGTGCCAGCAGCCAACGGACAGGGTGGGAGACCCAGTACTTC
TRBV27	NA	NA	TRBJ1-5	CASSSSGGSQPQHF	TGTGCCAGCAGCTCCTCGGGGGGCTCTCAGCCCCAGCATTTT
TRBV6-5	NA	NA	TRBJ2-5	CASIPSGEETQYF	TGTGCCAGCATCCCCTCGGGGGAAGAGACCCAGTACTTC
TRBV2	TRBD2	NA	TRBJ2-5	CASSEGGSGTQYF	TGTGCCAGCAGTGAGGGAGGGAGCGGGACCCAGTACTTC
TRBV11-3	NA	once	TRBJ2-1	CASSFTWSSYNEQFF	TGTGCCAGCAGCTTCACCTGGAGCTCCTACAATGAGCAGTTCTTC
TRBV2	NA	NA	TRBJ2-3	CASSENPSARIIRDTQYF	TGTGCCAGCAGTGAAAATCCATCGGCTAGGATTATTCGCGATACGCAGTATTTT
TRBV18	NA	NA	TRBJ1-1	CASSPSPPTGPNTEAFF	TGTGCCAGCTCACCTTCTCCCCCCACAGGGCCGAACACTGAAGCTTTCTTT
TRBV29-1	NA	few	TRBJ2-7	CSVEEGDLGYEQYF	TGCAGCGTTGAAGAGGGGGACTTGGGCTACGAGCAGTACTTC
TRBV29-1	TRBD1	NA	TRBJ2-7	CSVEKQGAVYEQYF	TGCAGCGTTGAAAAGCAGGGGGCCGTCTACGAGCAGTACTTC
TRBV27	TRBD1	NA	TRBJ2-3	CASRRGTGLPDTQYF	TGTGCCAGCCGACGAGGGACAGGGCTCCCAGATACGCAGTATTTT
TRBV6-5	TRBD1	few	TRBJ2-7	CASRYRDRGFGWEQYF	TGTGCCAGCAGGTACCGGGACAGGGGGTTTGGCTGGGAGCAGTACTTC
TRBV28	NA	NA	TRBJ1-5	CASSFAVAEDSNQPQHF	TGTGCCAGCAGTTTCGCCGTCGCGGAAGATAGCAATCAGCCCCAGCATTTT
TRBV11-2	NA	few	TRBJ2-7	CASSLRGFSYEQYF	TGTGCCAGCAGCTTACGGGGGTTCTCCTACGAGCAGTACTTC
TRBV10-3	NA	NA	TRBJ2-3	CAISEKGYTDTQYF	TGTGCCATCAGTGAAAAGGGGTACACAGATACGCAGTATTTT
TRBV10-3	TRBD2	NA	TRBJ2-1	CAISTGTSGYNEQFF	TGTGCCATCAGTACCGGGACTAGCGGTTACAATGAGCAGTTCTTC
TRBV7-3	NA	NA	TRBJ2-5	CASSPTPFQAQYF	TGTGCCAGCAGCCCAACTCCTTTTCAGGCCCAGTACTTC
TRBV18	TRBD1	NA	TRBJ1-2	CASSRRTGGDYGYTF	TGTGCCAGCTCCCGAAGGACAGGGGGCGACTATGGCTACACCTTC
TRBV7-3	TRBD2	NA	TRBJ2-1	CASSSRLATTYNEQFF	TGTGCCAGCAGCTCGAGACTAGCCACTACCTACAATGAGCAGTTCTTC
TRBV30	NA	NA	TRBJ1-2	CAWSVPQGRGYTF	TGTGCCTGGAGTGTACCCCAGGGTAGGGGCTACACCTTC
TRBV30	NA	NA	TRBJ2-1	CAWSGGGAREQFF	TGTGCCTGGAGTGGGGGCGGCGCAAGGGAGCAGTTCTTC
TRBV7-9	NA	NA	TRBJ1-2	CASRTGSYGYTF	TGTGCCAGCAGAACAGGGAGCTATGGCTACACCTTC
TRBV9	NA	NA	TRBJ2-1	CASSVEGQPNEQFF	TGTGCCAGCAGCGTAGAGGGGCAACCCAATGAGCAGTTCTTC
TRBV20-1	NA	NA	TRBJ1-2	CSAIQNYGYTF	TGCAGTGCTATTCAGAACTATGGCTACACCTTC
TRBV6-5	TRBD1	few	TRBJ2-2	CASRTGTDTGELFF	TGTGCCAGCAGAACCGGGACAGACACCGGGGAGCTGTTTTTT
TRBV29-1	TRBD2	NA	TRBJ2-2	CSVEGVASGLHANTGELFF	TGCAGCGTTGAAGGTGTGGCTAGCGGTCTACATGCGAACACCGGGGAGCTGTTTTTT
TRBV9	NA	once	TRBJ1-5	CASSAREGSNQPQHF	TGTGCCAGCAGCGCCCGGGAGGGGAGCAATCAGCCCCAGCATTTT
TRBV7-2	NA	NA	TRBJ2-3	CASSWIQVDTQYF	TGTGCCAGCAGCTGGATACAGGTAGATACGCAGTATTTT
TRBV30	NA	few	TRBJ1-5	CAWTRGGNQPQHF	TGTGCCTGGACCAGAGGGGGAAATCAGCCCCAGCATTTT
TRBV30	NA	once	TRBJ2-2	CAWSLQGAGELFF	TGTGCCTGGAGCCTACAGGGCGCCGGGGAGCTGTTTTTT
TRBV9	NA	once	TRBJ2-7	CASSVDFSEQYF	TGTGCCAGCAGCGTTGACTTCTCCGAGCAGTACTTC
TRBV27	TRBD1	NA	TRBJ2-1	CASRTTGAYNEQFF	TGTGCCAGCAGGACGACAGGGGCCTACAATGAGCAGTTCTTC
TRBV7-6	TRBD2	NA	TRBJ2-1	CASSGGTSGRYNEQFF	TGTGCCAGCAGCGGAGGGACTAGCGGGAGGTACAATGAGCAGTTCTTC
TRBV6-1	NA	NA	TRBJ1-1	CASSEALSGYTGAFF	TGTGCCAGCAGTGAAGCGCTATCCGGGTATACTGGAGCTTTCTTT
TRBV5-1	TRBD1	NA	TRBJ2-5	CASNRGQETQYF	TGCGCCAGCAACAGGGGCCAAGAGACCCAGTACTTC
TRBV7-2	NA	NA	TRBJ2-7	CASSLLPGTGSGSSEQYF	TGTGCCAGCAGCTTATTACCGGGGACAGGTAGCGGGAGTTCCGAGCAGTACTTC
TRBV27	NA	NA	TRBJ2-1	CASSLGTGTYNEQFF	TGTGCCAGCAGTCTAGGGACTGGAACGTACAATGAGCAGTTCTTC